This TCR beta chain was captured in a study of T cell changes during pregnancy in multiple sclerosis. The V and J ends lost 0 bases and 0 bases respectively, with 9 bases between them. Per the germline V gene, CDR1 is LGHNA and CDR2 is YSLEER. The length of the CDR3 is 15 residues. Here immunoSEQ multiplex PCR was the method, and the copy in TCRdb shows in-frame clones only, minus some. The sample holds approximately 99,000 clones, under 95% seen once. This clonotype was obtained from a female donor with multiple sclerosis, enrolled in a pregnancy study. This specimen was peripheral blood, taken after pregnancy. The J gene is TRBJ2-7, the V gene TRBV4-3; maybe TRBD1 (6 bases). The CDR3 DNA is TGCGCCAGCAGCCAAGAGGGCAGGGGCTCCTACGAGCAGTACTTC. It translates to CASSQEGRGSYEQYF.